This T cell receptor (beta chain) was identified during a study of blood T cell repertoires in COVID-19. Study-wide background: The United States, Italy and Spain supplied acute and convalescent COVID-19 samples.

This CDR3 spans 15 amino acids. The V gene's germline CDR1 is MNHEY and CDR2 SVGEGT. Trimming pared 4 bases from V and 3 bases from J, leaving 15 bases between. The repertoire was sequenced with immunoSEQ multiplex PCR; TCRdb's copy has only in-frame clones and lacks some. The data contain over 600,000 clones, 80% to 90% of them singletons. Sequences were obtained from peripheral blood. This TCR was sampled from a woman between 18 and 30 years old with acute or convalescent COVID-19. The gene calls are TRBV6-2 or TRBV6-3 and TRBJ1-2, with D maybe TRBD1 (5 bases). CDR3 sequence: CASSLRAGSDYGYTF. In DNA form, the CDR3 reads TGTGCCAGCAGTTTACGGGCAGGGTCTGACTATGGCTACACCTTC.